This T cell receptor (beta chain) was sequenced during a study of identifying expanded T cells in peripheral blood. General study points: Across healthy donors, higher total template counts meant significantly greater approximately two-week count variance. About 1.2 clones differed between technical replicates, versus around 16 and 19 over time.

From germline, CDR1 is MNHEY and CDR2 SMNVEV (reference sequence). This CDR3 has 16 amino acids. V lost 0 bases, J lost 7 bases, and 16 bases lay in between. Profiled with immunoSEQ multiplex PCR; TCRdb holds only in-frame clones, not every one. The sample lists about 58,000 clones, approximately 89% occurring once. No infections or other immune events were documented during collection. Concerning this clone itself: Antigen: not known.

V is TRBV27 and J is TRBJ2-4; perhaps TRBD2 as D (5 bases). This TCR was recovered from a person aged 18 to 70 in good health. The sequenced material came from blood. CDR3 nucleotides: TGTGCCAGCAGTTTATCCTCACTTGGACGAGGGAACATTCAGTACTTC. It is translated as CASSLSSLGRGNIQYF.